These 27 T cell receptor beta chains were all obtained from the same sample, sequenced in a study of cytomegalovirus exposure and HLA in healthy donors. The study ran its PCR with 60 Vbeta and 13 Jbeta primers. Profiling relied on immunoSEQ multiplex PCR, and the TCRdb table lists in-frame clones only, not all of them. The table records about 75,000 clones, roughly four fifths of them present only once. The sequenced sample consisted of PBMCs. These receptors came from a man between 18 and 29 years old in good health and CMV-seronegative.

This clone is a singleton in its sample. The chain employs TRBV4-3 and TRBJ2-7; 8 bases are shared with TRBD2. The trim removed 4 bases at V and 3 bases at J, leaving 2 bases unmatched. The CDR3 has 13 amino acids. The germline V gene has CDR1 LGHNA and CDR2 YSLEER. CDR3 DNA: TGCGCCAGCAGCCGAGGGACTAGCTACGAGCAGTACTTC. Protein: CASSRGTSYEQYF.

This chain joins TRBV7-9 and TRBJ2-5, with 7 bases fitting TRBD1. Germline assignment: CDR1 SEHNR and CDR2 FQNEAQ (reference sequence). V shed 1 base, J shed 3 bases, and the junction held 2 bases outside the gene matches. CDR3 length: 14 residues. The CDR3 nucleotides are TGTGCCAGCAGCTTAGGTACAGGGGAAGAGACCCAGTACTTC. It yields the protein CASSLGTGEETQYF.

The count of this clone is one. The CDR3 loop is CSVRTGAEAFF. In nucleotides, the CDR3 is TGCAGCGTTAGGACAGGGGCTGAAGCTTTCTTT. The V and J genes are TRBV29-1 and TRBJ1-1, with 9 nucleotides matching TRBD1. CDR3 size: 11 residues. The germline CDR1 and CDR2 sequences are SQVTM and ANQGSEA. V shed 5 bases and J 6 bases; nucleotides not matched to a gene: 1.

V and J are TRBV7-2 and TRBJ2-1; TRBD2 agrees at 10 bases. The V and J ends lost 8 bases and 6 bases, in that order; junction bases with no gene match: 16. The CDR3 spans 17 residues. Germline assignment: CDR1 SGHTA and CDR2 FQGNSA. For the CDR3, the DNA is TGTGCCAGCCACGCTTCAAGCGGGAGGGTCTTAGGCAATGAGCAGTTCTTC. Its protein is CASHASSGRVLGNEQFF.

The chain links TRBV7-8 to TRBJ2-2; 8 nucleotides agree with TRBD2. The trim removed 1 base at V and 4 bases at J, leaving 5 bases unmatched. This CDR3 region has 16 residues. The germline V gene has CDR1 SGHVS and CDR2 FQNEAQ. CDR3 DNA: TGTGCCAGCAGCTTAGGTTGGCGGGAGGTCACCGGGGAGCTGTTTTTT. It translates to CASSLGWREVTGELFF.

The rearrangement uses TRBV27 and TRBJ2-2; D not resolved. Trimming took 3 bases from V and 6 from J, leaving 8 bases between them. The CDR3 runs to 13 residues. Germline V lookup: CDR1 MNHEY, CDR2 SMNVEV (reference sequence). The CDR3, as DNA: TGTGCCAGCAGTTTCCGGTTAGCCGGGGAGCTGTTTTTT. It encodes CASSFRLAGELFF.

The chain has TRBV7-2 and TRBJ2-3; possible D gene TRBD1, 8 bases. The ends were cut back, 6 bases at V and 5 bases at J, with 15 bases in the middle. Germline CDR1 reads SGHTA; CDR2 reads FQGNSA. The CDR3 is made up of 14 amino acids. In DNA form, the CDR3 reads TGTGCCAGCAGACAGGGGGGGCAAGGAGATACGCAGTATTTT. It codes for CASRQGGQGDTQYF.

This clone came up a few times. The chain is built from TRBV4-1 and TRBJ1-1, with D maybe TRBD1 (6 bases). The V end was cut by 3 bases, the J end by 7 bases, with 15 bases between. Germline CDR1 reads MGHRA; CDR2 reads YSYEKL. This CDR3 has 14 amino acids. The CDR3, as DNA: TGCGCCAGCAGCCATCCCTGGACAGTCTATGAAGCTTTCTTT. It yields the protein CASSHPWTVYEAFF.

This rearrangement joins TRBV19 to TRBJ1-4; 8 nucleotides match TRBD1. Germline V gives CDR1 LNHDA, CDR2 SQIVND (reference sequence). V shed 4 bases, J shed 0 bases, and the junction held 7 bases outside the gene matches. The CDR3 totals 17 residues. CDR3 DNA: TGTGCCAGTAGTAACCCGGGACAGGCCGCAACTAATGAAAAACTGTTTTTT. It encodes CASSNPGQAATNEKLFF.

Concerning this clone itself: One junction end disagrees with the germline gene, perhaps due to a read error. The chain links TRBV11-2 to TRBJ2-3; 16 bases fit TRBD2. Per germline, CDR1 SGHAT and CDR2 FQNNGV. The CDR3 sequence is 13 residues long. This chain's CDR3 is CASSWSGTSGGDF. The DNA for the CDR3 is TGTGCCAGCAGCTGGTCCGGGACTAGCGGGGGGGATTTT.

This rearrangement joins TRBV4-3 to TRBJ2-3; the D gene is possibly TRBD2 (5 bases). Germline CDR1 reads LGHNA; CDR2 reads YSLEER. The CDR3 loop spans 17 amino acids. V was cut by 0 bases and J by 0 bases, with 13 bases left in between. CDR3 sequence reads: CASSQESASPSTDTQYF. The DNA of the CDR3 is TGCGCCAGCAGCCAAGAATCGGCTAGCCCCAGCACAGATACGCAGTATTTT.

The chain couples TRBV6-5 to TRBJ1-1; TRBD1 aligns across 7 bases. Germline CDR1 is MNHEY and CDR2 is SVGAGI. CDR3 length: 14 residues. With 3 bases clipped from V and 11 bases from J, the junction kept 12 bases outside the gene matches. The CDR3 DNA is TGTGCCAGCAGTTATAATATACAGGGGCTTTATGCTTTCTTT. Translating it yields CASSYNIQGLYAFF.

The CDR3 here is CASSATANTEAFF. The DNA for the CDR3 is TGTGCCAGCAGTGCGACAGCGAACACTGAAGCTTTCTTT. This chain connects TRBV6-4 to TRBJ1-1, with a tentative D call TRBD1 (5 bases). This CDR3 is 13 amino acids long. V dropped 4 bases and J dropped 1 base, with 7 bases sitting between them. Germline assignment: CDR1 MRHNA and CDR2 SNTAGT.

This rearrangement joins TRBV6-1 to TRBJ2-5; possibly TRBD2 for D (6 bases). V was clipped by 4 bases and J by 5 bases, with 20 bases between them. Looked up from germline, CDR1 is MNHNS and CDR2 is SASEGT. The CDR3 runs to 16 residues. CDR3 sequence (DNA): TGTGCCAGCAGTGCGGGGGACCGAAGCCTTGGGGAGACCCAGTACTTC. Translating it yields CASSAGDRSLGETQYF.

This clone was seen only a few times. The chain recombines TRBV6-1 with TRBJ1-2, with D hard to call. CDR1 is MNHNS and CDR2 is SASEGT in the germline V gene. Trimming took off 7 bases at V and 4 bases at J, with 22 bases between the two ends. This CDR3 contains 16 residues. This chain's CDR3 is CASTDLGGQNGYGYTF. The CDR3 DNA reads TGTGCCAGCACTGACCTCGGCGGGCAGAACGGCTATGGCTACACCTTC.

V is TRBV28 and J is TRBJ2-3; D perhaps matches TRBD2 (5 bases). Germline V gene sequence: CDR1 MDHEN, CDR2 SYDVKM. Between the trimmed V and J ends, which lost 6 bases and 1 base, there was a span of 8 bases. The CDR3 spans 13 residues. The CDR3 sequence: CASRVSGTDTQYF. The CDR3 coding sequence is TGTGCCAGCAGGGTTAGCGGCACAGATACGCAGTATTTT.

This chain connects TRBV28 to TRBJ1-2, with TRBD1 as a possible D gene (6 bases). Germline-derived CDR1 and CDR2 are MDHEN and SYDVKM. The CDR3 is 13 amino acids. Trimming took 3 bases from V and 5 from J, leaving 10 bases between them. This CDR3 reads CASSFQGIYGYTF. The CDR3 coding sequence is TGTGCCAGCAGTTTTCAGGGGATTTATGGCTACACCTTC.

This chain's CDR3 is CASYRGLNYGYTF. The CDR3 DNA sequence: TGTGCCAGTTACAGGGGACTTAACTATGGCTACACCTTC. The chain combines TRBV28 with TRBJ1-2; 7 bases fit TRBD1. Germline-derived CDR1 and CDR2 are MDHEN and SYDVKM. The length of the CDR3 is 13 residues. J gave up 1 base and V 9 bases, and 5 bases lay outside the gene matches.

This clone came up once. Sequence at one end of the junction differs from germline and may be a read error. CDR3 residues: CSSSLGRNYEQYF. Here the CDR3 DNA reads TGTTCCAGCAGCTTAGGCAGAAACTACGAGCAGTACTTC. The chain joins TRBV7-9 to TRBJ2-7; D remains ambiguous. The CDR3 covers 13 residues. Looked up from germline, CDR1 is SEHNR and CDR2 is FQNEAQ (reference sequence). Using reference TRBV7-9 and TRBJ2-7 for the parts outside the CDR3, the full variable domain is DTGVSQNPRHKITKRGQNVTFRCDPISEHNRLYWYRQTLGQGPEFLTYFQNEAQLEKSRLLSDRFSAERPKGSFSTLEIQRTEQGDSAMYLCSSSLGRNYEQYFGPGTRLTVT.

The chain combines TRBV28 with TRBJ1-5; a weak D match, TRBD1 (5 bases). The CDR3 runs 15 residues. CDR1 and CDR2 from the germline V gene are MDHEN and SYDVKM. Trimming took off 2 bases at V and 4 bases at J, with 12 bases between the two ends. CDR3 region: CASSLVGPGNQPQHF. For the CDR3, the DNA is TGTGCCAGCAGTTTAGTAGGGCCAGGGAATCAGCCCCAGCATTTT. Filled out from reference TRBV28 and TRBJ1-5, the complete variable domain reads DVKVTQSSRYLVKRTGEKVFLECVQDMDHENMFWYRQDPGLGLRLIYFSYDVKMKEKGDIPEGYSVSREKKERFSLILESASTNQTSMYLCASSLVGPGNQPQHFGDGTRLSIL.

In nucleotides, the CDR3 is TGTGCCAGCAGCCAAGGACAGGGAGAGGGGACTGAAGCTTTCTTT. Its protein product is CASSQGQGEGTEAFF. The chain recombines TRBV4-2 with TRBJ1-1, with TRBD1 matching over 7 bases. CDR1 and CDR2 (germline): LGHNA, YNFKEQ. The CDR3 sequence is 15 residues long. V was pared by 1 base and J by 5 bases, with 7 bases of the junction left unmatched.

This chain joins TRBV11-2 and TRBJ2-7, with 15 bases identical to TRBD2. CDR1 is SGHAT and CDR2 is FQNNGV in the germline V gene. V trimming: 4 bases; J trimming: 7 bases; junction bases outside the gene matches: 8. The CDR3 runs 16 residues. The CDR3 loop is CASSSRTSGRVDEQYF. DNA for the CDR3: TGTGCCAGCAGCTCCCGGACTAGCGGGAGGGTAGATGAGCAGTACTTC.

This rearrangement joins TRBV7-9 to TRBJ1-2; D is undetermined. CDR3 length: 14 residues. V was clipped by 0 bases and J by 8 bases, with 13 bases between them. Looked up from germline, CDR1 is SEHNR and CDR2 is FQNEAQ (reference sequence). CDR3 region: CASSLAGLAEGYTF. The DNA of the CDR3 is TGTGCCAGCAGCTTAGCGGGTCTTGCGGAAGGCTACACCTTC.

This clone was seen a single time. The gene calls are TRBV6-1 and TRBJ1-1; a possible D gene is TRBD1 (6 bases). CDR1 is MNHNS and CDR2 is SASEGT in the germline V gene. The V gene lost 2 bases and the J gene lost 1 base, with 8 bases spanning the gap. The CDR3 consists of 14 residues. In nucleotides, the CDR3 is TGTGCCAGCAGTGAAAACAGGGCGAACACTGAAGCTTTCTTT. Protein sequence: CASSENRANTEAFF.

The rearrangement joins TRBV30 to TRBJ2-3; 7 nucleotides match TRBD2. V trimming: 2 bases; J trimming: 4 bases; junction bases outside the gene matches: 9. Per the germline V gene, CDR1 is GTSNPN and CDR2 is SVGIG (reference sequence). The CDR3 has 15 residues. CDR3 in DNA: TGTGCCTGGAGTCAGGGACTATCAGGATCAGATACGCAGTATTTT. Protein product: CAWSQGLSGSDTQYF.

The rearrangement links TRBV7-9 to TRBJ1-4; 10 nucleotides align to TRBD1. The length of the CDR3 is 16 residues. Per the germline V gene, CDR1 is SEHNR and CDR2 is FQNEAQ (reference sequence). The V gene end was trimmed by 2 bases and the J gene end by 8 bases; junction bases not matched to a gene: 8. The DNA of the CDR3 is TGTGCCAGCAGCTTAACTATCGGGACAGGGGTAGAAAAACTGTTTTTT. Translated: CASSLTIGTGVEKLFF.

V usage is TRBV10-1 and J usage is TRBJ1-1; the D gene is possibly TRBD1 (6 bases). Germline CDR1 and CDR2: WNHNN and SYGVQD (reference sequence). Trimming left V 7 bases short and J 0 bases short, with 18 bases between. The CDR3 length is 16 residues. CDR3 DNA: TGCGCCAGCAAGATAAGGACAGAGAACATGAACACTGAAGCTTTCTTT. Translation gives CASKIRTENMNTEAFF.